This TCR beta chain is drawn from a study of cytomegalovirus exposure and HLA in healthy donors. Study-wide points: Three chains tied to CMV proved CMV antigen-specific in vitro.

Primers for the PCR totalled 60 Vbeta and 13 Jbeta. Method: immunoSEQ multiplex PCR; TCRdb's copy keeps in-frame clones and lacks some. In the table there are about 220,000 clones, over 80% of which are singletons. This clone was recorded once. Antigen: not known. V lost 0 bases, J lost 5 bases, and 3 bases stayed unmatched. Germline CDR1 is SGHRS and CDR2 is YFSETQ. The CDR3 is 15 residues long. This chain uses TRBV5-1 with TRBJ2-7; 12 bases match TRBD1. Sequenced: PBMCs. This receptor was identified in a man in his forties in good health and CMV-seropositive. The CDR3 sequence is CASSLEGQGANEQYF. The CDR3 bases are TGCGCCAGCAGCTTGGAGGGACAGGGGGCGAACGAGCAGTACTTC.